These 32 T cell receptor beta chains were sequenced from one sample in a study of CXCR3-negative and CXCR3-positive naive CD8 T cells. Study outcomes and limitations: Hydrophobicity was higher for TRB CDR3s found in CXCR3-positive naive cells than in CXCR3-negative naive cells.

Their target antigens are unknown. UMI-tagged TRB cDNA libraries were built via 5' RACE. TCRdb reprocessed the 5' RACE reads, keeping one entry per CDR3 protein, no DNA. The sample totals roughly 100,000 distinct CDR3 sequences. The specimen was naive CXCR3+ CD8+ T cells from blood. This sample's subset: CD45RO-CCR7+CD27+CD95- naive CD8+ T cells expressing CXCR3 (TNR3+). The receptors originated from a human donor in good health. Some clones in this sample may be carry-over from other donors' samples.

The chain employs TRBV12-3 or TRBV12-4 and TRBJ2-1; TCRdb lists TRBD2, though no DNA is available to test this call. The CDR3 is 12 residues long. The CDR3 sequence is CASTLLAVEQFF.

The rearrangement uses TRBV6-2 or TRBV6-3 and TRBJ2-1; the TCRdb call, TRBD2, lacks DNA for checking. CDR3 size: 16 residues. Germline V gives CDR1 MNHEY, CDR2 SVGEGT. This CDR3 is CASRTTSGSEYNEQFF.

The rearrangement links TRBV20-1 to TRBJ2-2. The length of the CDR3 is 13 residues. Germline V gene lookup returns CDR1 DFQATT and CDR2 SNEGSKA (reference sequence). The CDR3 here is CSATKAQLGELFF.

The V call is TRBV7-8, the J call TRBJ2-7; the D gene TCRdb calls, TRBD1, cannot be checked with no DNA. Germline CDR1 SGHVS, CDR2 FQNEAQ. The CDR3 sequence is 14 residues long. This CDR3 reads CASISGTGPHEQYF.

The chain joins TRBV21-1 to TRBJ2-5; TCRdb names TRBD1, which stays unverified in the absence of DNA. TRBV21-1 is shown as a pseudogene. The CDR3 is 14 residues long. The CDR3 spells CASSKDRVFETQYF.

The chain couples TRBV29-1 to TRBJ2-7; TCRdb indicates TRBD1, and absent DNA this call remains unverified. Germline CDR1 SQVTM, CDR2 ANQGSEA. This CDR3 contains 14 residues. This chain's CDR3 is CSAVPWDKTYEQYF.

This chain uses TRBV7-2 with TRBJ1-2. CDR1 and CDR2 (germline): SGHTA, FQGNSA. CDR3 length: 16 amino acids. The CDR3: CASSLFVPSWDYGYTF.

The chain has TRBV29-1 and TRBJ2-7. Per germline, CDR1 SQVTM and CDR2 ANQGSEA. The CDR3 consists of 11 residues. CDR3 loop: CSAQTDYEQYF.

The chain employs TRBV5-6 and TRBJ2-7; there is no DNA to check the TCRdb D call of TRBD2. The CDR3 runs 14 residues. CDR1 is SGHDT, CDR2 YYEEEE, per germline. CDR3 residues: CASSYSGEAYEQYF.

This rearrangement joins TRBV7-6 to TRBJ2-5; TCRdb's D gene call, TRBD2, goes unchecked for lack of DNA. This CDR3 contains 15 residues. The germline CDR1 and CDR2 sequences are SGHVS and FNYEAQ. The CDR3 reads CASSLGQRGEETQYF.

The chain joins TRBV12-3 or TRBV12-4 to TRBJ1-1; TCRdb designates TRBD1, a call that cannot be tested without DNA. The CDR3 consists of 14 residues. CDR3: CASSQHPRDVEAFF.

The V gene is TRBV7-9, the J gene TRBJ2-7; there is no DNA to check the TCRdb D call of TRBD1. This CDR3 is built from 14 residues. Germline V CDR1 and CDR2: SEHNR, FQNEAQ (reference sequence). The CDR3 is CATWRGESSYEQYF. Full variable domain (rest looked up from reference TRBV7-9 and TRBJ2-7): DTGVSQNPRHKITKRGQNVTFRCDPISEHNRLYWYRQTLGQGPEFLTYFQNEAQLEKSRLLSDRFSAERPKGSFSTLEIQRTEQGDSAMYLCATWRGESSYEQYFGPGTRLTVT.

The rearrangement joins TRBV7-3 to TRBJ2-1. The CDR3 sequence is 14 residues long. Germline V gives CDR1 SGHTA, CDR2 FQGTGA. CDR3 region: CASSLTGNHNEQFF. Supplemented by reference TRBV7-3 and TRBJ2-1, the full variable domain reads GAGVSQTPSNKVTEKGKYVELRCDPISGHTALYWYRQSLGQGPEFLIYFQGTGAADDSGLPNDRFFAVRPEGSVSTLKIQRTERGDSAVYLCASSLTGNHNEQFFGPGTRLTVL.

This rearrangement joins TRBV29-1 to TRBJ1-3; with no DNA, the TCRdb D assignment of TRBD1 cannot be verified. Germline CDR1 and CDR2: SQVTM and ANQGSEA. The length of the CDR3 is 14 residues. CDR3 protein: CSDTGTGIRNTIYF.

This chain joins TRBV6-2 or TRBV6-3 and TRBJ2-7. This CDR3 spans 13 amino acids. Germline assignment: CDR1 MNHEY and CDR2 SVGEGT. CDR3 sequence reads: CTSSYSLSYEQYF.

V gene TRBV4-3 combines with J gene TRBJ2-7; TCRdb selects TRBD2, and the lack of DNA leaves this call unchecked. The germline V gene has CDR1 LGHNA and CDR2 YSLEER. The CDR3 spans 13 residues. This CDR3 is CASSRDLASEQYF.

The CDR3 loop is CASSLPGDGYEQYF. The chain combines TRBV11-3 with TRBJ2-7; no DNA is available, so the TRBD1 call from TCRdb remains unchecked. The CDR3 extends over 14 amino acids. Germline lookup yields CDR1 SGHNT and CDR2 YENEEA.

This sequence joins TRBV5-1 and TRBJ2-1; TCRdb returns TRBD2, unconfirmable since there is no DNA. CDR1 and CDR2 (germline): SGHRS, YFSETQ. The CDR3 is 16 amino acids. The chain's CDR3 is CASSPALALIGGEQFF.

The chain joins TRBV7-3 to TRBJ2-5; the D call from TCRdb, TRBD1, cannot be confirmed without DNA. CDR1 SGHTA and CDR2 FQGTGA come from the germline V gene. CDR3 length: 12 amino acids. This CDR3 is CASGQGDETQYF.

This chain links TRBV15 with TRBJ1-6; the D call of TRBD1 rests on TCRdb alone, since no DNA is present to check it. Germline CDR1 is LNHNV and CDR2 is YYDKDF (reference sequence). This CDR3 has 16 residues. The CDR3 reads CATSTPNRGENSPLHF.

This chain links TRBV6-6 with TRBJ1-5; TCRdb's D gene call, TRBD1, goes unchecked for lack of DNA. This CDR3 spans 12 amino acids. CDR1 is MNHNY and CDR2 is SVGAGI in the germline V gene (reference sequence). The CDR3 protein is CASSSGDQPQHF.

The V call is TRBV6-1, the J call TRBJ2-3; TCRdb calls TRBD1, which cannot be checked without DNA. Looked up from germline, CDR1 is MNHNS and CDR2 is SASEGT. There are 17 residues in the CDR3. This CDR3 is CASSGSMRTGSGDTQYF.

CDR3 protein: CASSAGAGGREQYF. The chain joins TRBV2 to TRBJ2-7; lacking DNA, the TRBD2 call made by TCRdb goes unchecked. Germline V gives CDR1 SNHLY, CDR2 FYNNEI. CDR3 length: 14 amino acids. The full variable domain, completed using reference TRBV2 and TRBJ2-7, is EPEVTQTPSHQVTQMGQEVILRCVPISNHLYFYWYRQILGQKVEFLVSFYNNEISEKSEIFDDQFSVERPDGSNFTLKIRSTKLEDSAMYFCASSAGAGGREQYFGPGTRLTVT.

The V call is TRBV27, the J call TRBJ1-5; TCRdb indicates TRBD1, and absent DNA this call remains unverified. Germline assignment: CDR1 MNHEY and CDR2 SMNVEV (reference sequence). The CDR3 has 14 residues. The CDR3 loop is CASSFGTSTQPQHF.

The genes are TRBV27 and TRBJ2-7; with no DNA, the TCRdb D assignment of TRBD1 cannot be verified. This CDR3 comprises 17 residues. Germline CDR1 is MNHEY and CDR2 is SMNVEV (reference sequence). This CDR3 is CASSLSGRSFVIYEQYF.

V gene TRBV4-1 combines with J gene TRBJ1-1. The germline CDR1 and CDR2 sequences are MGHRA and YSYEKL. The CDR3 is made up of 14 amino acids. CDR3 protein: CASSQDGLNTEAFF.

The chain couples TRBV7-9 to TRBJ1-2; lacking DNA, the TRBD1 call made by TCRdb goes unchecked. The CDR3 covers 13 residues. The V gene's germline CDR1 is SEHNR and CDR2 FQNEAQ (reference sequence). CDR3 amino acids: CASSPGNGEGYTF.

V is TRBV5-5 and J is TRBJ2-3; the TRBD1 assignment by TCRdb is unverifiable without DNA. This CDR3 has 15 residues. Per the germline V gene, CDR1 is SGHKS and CDR2 is YYEKEE (reference sequence). Here the CDR3 reads CASSLWDSGTDTQYF.

The chain combines TRBV7-9 with TRBJ2-1; the D gene TCRdb calls, TRBD1, cannot be checked with no DNA. The germline gives CDR1 SEHNR, CDR2 FQNEAQ (reference sequence). The CDR3 has 15 amino acids. This chain's CDR3 is CASSLVLSSGDQQFF.

The chain is built from TRBV7-2 and TRBJ2-5; TCRdb indicates TRBD2, and absent DNA this call remains unverified. This CDR3 has 18 amino acids. The germline V gene encodes CDR1 SGHTA and CDR2 FQGNSA. The CDR3 is CASSPQGLAGGYQETQYF.

The chain joins TRBV19 to TRBJ2-7; TCRdb designates TRBD1, a call that cannot be tested without DNA. Germline-derived CDR1 and CDR2 are LNHDA and SQIVND (reference sequence). This CDR3 has 13 amino acids. CDR3: CASSEGHLYEQYF. The full variable domain, completed using reference TRBV19 and TRBJ2-7, is DGGITQSPKYLFRKEGQNVTLSCEQNLNHDAMYWYRQDPGQGLRLIYYSQIVNDFQKGDIAEGYSVSREKKESFPLTVTSAQKNPTAFYLCASSEGHLYEQYFGPGTRLTVT.

The chain joins TRBV7-9 to TRBJ2-4; the TRBD2 assignment by TCRdb is unverifiable without DNA. The germline gives CDR1 SEHNR, CDR2 FQNEAQ (reference sequence). The length of the CDR3 is 14 residues. The CDR3 region is CASSVTSGKNIQYF.